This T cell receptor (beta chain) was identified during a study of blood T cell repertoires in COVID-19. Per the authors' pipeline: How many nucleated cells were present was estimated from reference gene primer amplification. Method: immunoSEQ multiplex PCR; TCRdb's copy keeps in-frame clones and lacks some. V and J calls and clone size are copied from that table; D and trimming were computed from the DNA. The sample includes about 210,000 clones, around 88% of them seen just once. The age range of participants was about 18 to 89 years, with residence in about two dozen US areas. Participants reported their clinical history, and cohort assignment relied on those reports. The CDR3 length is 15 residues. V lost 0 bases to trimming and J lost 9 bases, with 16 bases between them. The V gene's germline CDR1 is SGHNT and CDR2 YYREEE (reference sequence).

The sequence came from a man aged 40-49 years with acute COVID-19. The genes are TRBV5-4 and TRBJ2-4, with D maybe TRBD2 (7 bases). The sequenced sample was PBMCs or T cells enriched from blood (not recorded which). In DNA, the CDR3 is TGTGCCAGCAGCTTGGCTGAGGGGGGGGCGGGCATTCAGTACTTC. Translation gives CASSLAEGGAGIQYF.